This record concerns one TCR beta chain sequence. The antigen remains undetermined. This sample was taken from a study of cytomegalovirus exposure and HLA in healthy donors. General observations from the study: The investigators catalogued 150 to 200 TCR beta chains as cytomegalovirus-associated. Evidence from a later analysis indicated that most CMV-associated TCR beta chains looked HLA-restricted. Earlier analysis found most TCR beta V segments productive about 87% or about 30% of the time.

V shed 1 base and J shed 1 base, with 20 bases lying between them. Germline V gene lookup returns CDR1 SGHVS and CDR2 FNYEAQ. This CDR3 region has 20 residues. The donors were healthy bone marrow donors. With 60 Vbeta and 13 Jbeta primers, the PCR was carried out. Produced via immunoSEQ multiplex PCR; TCRdb's table is partial and in-frame only. The sample lists approximately 51,000 clones; roughly four fifths were seen once. This TCR was sampled from a boy under 18 in good health and CMV-seropositive. The material sequenced was PBMCs. This sequence joins TRBV7-6 and TRBJ2-6; perhaps TRBD2 as D (5 bases). This CDR3 reads CASSLVKSGGYNSGANVLTF. The CDR3 DNA sequence: TGTGCCAGCAGCTTAGTTAAGAGTGGCGGGTATAATTCTGGGGCCAACGTCCTGACTTTC.